This TCR beta chain was sequenced for a study of blood T cell repertoires in COVID-19. Study-level background: The study drew acute and convalescent COVID-19 samples from the United States, Italy and Spain.

Germline values: CDR1 LGHNA, CDR2 YSLEER. After removal of 2 bases from V and 5 bases from J, the junction contained 6 bases not matched to a gene. CDR3 size: 16 residues. Recruited during active infection, patients (from Seattle) were subsequently followed longitudinally. Original processing methods: Amplified reference gene primers provided the basis for estimating nucleated cell counts. Using immunoSEQ multiplex PCR, the repertoire was profiled, and TCRdb retains in-frame clones only, with some absent. D and trimming were read from the DNA, whereas the V and J calls and clone size are those reported in that table. The profile shows hundreds of thousands of clones, 80% to 90% of them singletons.

Sequencing was carried out using peripheral blood. The rearrangement uses TRBV4-3 and TRBJ2-3; TRBD2 agrees at 11 bases. This TCR came from a woman in her forties or fifties with COVID-19, enrolled during active disease. The CDR3 DNA sequence: TGCGCCAGCAGCCAACCTAGCGGGAGGCGAGGAGATACGCAGTATTTT. Translating gives CASSQPSGRRGDTQYF.